This T cell receptor beta chain emerged from a study of identical twins. V shed 4 bases and J 2 bases; nucleotides not matched to a gene: 7. Germline CDR1 SGHDN, CDR2 FVKESK. The CDR3 covers 15 residues. The sample holds a few counts of this clonotype. As yet, its antigen is unknown. It was template switching that added a universal primer site, and there were unique molecular identifiers on the cDNA. TCRdb processed the 5' RACE reads anew with MiXCR; each CDR3 protein has one entry. The sample records 460,000 or so distinct CDR3 sequences, 12% to 15% being singletons. Study outcomes and limitations: In cord blood, abundant beta clonotypes had fewer insertions; memory showed no trend. Within beta out-of-frame sequences, the excess sharing observed between twins was weaker. Conclusions relied on cross-sectional statistical analysis, not following the same donors.

These data also featured in a second study, about yellow fever vaccine responses in identical twins.

This chain connects TRBV14 to TRBJ2-5; 7 positions agree with TRBD2. The TCR was taken from a young woman in good health. The sequencing sample was made of CD4+ T cells sorted from blood. In DNA, the CDR3 is TGTGCCAGCAGCCCCTTGGGAGGGTTGCAAGAGACCCAGTACTTC. Translating it yields CASSPLGGLQETQYF.